The entry that follows covers one T cell receptor (beta chain) sequence. Antigen: not known. This record belongs to a study of cytomegalovirus exposure and HLA in healthy donors. The study, taken as a whole, reports: A few of the chains that were CMV-associated were confirmed in vitro to be specific for CMV antigens. Several top significant clusters appeared, in a later analysis, to be linked to common viral pathogens.

Both 60 Vbeta primers and 13 Jbeta primers went into the PCR. This table comes from immunoSEQ multiplex PCR, and its TCRdb copy is limited to in-frame clones, with some not included. This table has about 190,000 clones, around three quarters appearing once. Trimming cost V 6 bases and J 2 bases, with 6 bases left between them. The CDR3 is 11 amino acids. CDR1 and CDR2 from the germline V gene are DFQATT and SNEGSKA (reference sequence). The chain employs TRBV20-1 and TRBJ2-3; D call uncertain. This clonotype was sampled from a woman between 18 and 29 years old in good health and CMV-seronegative. The material sequenced was PBMCs. The CDR3, as DNA: TGCAGTGCCCGTCTCACAGATACGCAGTATTTT. It specifies CSARLTDTQYF.